The entry below gives a single TCR beta chain sequence along with its context. Its specificity is not known. The data were taken from a study of early T cells in non-severe SARS-CoV-2 infection. About the study: The input, bulk RNA from unsorted whole blood, was sequenced, and chains were unpaired.

Attached unique molecular identifiers marked individual cDNA molecules. MiXCR, applied by TCRdb to the 5' RACE reads, yields one record per CDR3 protein. Altogether fewer than 130,000 distinct CDR3 sequences are present, roughly 12% being singletons, with the ten largest covering 3.8%. Germline V gives CDR1 DFQATT, CDR2 SNEGSKA (reference sequence). Trimming cost V 5 bases and J 8 bases, with 19 bases left between them. The CDR3 contains 14 residues. Findings and limits, study-wide: VDJdb matching, biased toward anti-spike CD8 responses, missed private and CD4 specificities.

Sequencing used whole blood, obtained at baseline. This TCR derives from an adult who was a healthcare worker with PCR-confirmed SARS-CoV-2 infection or an uninfected control (not recorded which). The V and J genes are TRBV20-1 and TRBJ2-1; tentatively, D is TRBD1 or TRBD2 (5 bases each). Here the CDR3 reads CSASRGATFDEQFF. DNA for the CDR3: TGCAGTGCTTCCCGAGGGGCAACTTTCGATGAGCAGTTCTTC.